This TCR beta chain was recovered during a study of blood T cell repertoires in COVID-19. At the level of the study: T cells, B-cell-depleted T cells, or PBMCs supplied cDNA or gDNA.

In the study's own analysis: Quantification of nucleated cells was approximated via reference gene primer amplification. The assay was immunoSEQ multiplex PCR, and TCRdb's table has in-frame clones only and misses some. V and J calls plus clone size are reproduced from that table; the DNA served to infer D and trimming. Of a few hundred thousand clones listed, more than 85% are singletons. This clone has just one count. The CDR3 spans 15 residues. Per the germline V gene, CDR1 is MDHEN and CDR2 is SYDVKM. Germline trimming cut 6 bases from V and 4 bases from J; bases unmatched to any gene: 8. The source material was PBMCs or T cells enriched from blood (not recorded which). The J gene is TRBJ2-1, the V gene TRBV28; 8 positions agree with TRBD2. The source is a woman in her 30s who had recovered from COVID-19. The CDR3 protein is CASSRTSQGYNEQFF. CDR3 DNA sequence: TGTGCCAGCAGCAGGACTAGCCAAGGGTACAATGAGCAGTTCTTC.